The present T cell receptor (beta chain) was sequenced within a study of cytomegalovirus exposure and HLA in healthy donors. Study summary: Genotyping showed around 80% of almost 400 donors falling in the Caucasian-associated ancestry cluster.

The germline gives CDR1 MNHEY, CDR2 SVGAGI. The CDR3 spans 16 residues. V dropped 4 bases and J dropped 2 bases, with 17 bases sitting between them. This clone occurred once. The antigen is not known. The study, taken as a whole, reports: Roughly uniform depth of sequencing across donors was assumed in presence/absence analyses. In a later analysis, 16,951 TCR beta sequences were associated with HLA alleles at 0.05 false discovery rate.

It was with 60 Vbeta and 13 Jbeta primers that the PCR ran. In the source study's methods: Unique TCR beta chains numbered about 79 million in a later analysis, with approximately 10 million shared. This table comes from immunoSEQ multiplex PCR, and its TCRdb copy is limited to in-frame clones, with some not included. Clone size and the V and J calls come from that table; the DNA yielded D and trimming. The sample lists some 160,000 clones, 86% occurring once. This clonotype was obtained from a woman under 30 in good health and CMV-seronegative. The V and J genes are TRBV6-5 and TRBJ1-1; D gene uncertain. Input material: PBMCs. The CDR3: CASSSTPGSSNTEAFF. The CDR3 DNA sequence: TGTGCCAGCAGTTCCACTCCGGGATCAAGTAACACTGAAGCTTTCTTT.